The entry that follows covers one TCR beta chain sequence. The antigen this receptor binds is unknown. There are no base qualities to consult, and no much larger clone falls within one base. TCRbeta CDR3 regions were amplified from genomic DNA using the immunoSEQ Assay, a bias-controlled multiplex PCR. As for the authors' bioinformatics: The number of nucleated cells in each sample was estimated from the amplification of reference gene primers within the assay. To quantify the absolute abundance of each unique TCRbeta CDR3 rearrangement, sequence reads were collapsed and filtered. Productive Simpson clonality was computed per sample as the square root of Simpson's diversity index over productive rearrangements. This is the immuneACCESS table as TCRdb keeps it, with only in-frame sequences that have V and J called. A part of the clones is gone; compared with another copy, unresolved V genes explain less than half, and the rest is unexplained. That table gives V, J and clone size, and the DNA gave D and trimming. The sample table holds 72,000 or so clones, of which more than 80% were seen once. The ten top clones hold roughly 35% of the sample.

The collaborating institutions used their own protocols to collect whole blood in K2EDTA tubes. For TCRbeta analysis, collaborator samples were shipped as frozen whole blood, as isolated PBMCs, or as DNA extracted from either sample type. These data come from a study of blood T cell repertoires in COVID-19 (dated by TCRdb to the early 2020s). In terms of the full investigation: Samples from collaborators originated in the United States, Italy and Spain and spanned both the acute and convalescent phases of COVID-19. Subjects who had been exposed to COVID-19, were actively infected with it, or had recovered from it provided the deeply sampled blood TCRbeta repertoires that made up the dataset. Where available, HLA class I and class II types were taken from metadata supplied by the sample provider and were not determined by assay-based typing. The sample metadata nearly always contained a de-identified subject ID, COVID-19 status, age in years and sex. The samples were drawn from two sources: the first 160 participants of the ongoing ImmuneRACE study, and 1,254 subjects contributed by 6 global collaborators. The repertoires were released in a freely available public database meant as a resource for research on the immune response to SARS-CoV-2. The material from the prospective study consisted of cDNA or gDNA derived from T cells, B-cell-depleted T cells, or PBMCs. On the study overall, not on this receptor specifically: How much clinical and demographic metadata was included differed by source and by participant, and the metadata was provided uncurated.

The CDR3 contains 16 residues, cysteine and phenylalanine counted. Only the CDR3 region is kept as DNA, spanning 48 bases read in frame from base 1. Ends trimmed: V by 3 bases, J by 4 bases; bases unmatched to a gene: 8. According to the germline V gene, CDR1 reads SGHTA and CDR2 reads FQGNSA. The chain uses TRBV7-2 and TRBJ1-3; a stretch of 8 junction bases matches TRBD1. This sequence originates from a woman of 80 years or more with active or convalescent COVID-19. The sequenced sample consisted of peripheral blood. In nucleotide form, the sequence is TGTGCCAGCAGCTTGGTACAGGGGGTGGGAGGAAACACCATATATTTT. The encoded protein is CASSLVQGVGGNTIYF. The reference TRBV7-2 and TRBJ1-3 proteins fill in what lies around the CDR3, so the full variable domain reads GAGVSQSPSNKVTEKGKDVELRCDPISGHTALYWYRQSLGQGLEFLIYFQGNSAPDKSGLPSDRFSAERTGGSVSTLTIQRTQQEDSAVYLCASSLVQGVGGNTIYFGEGSWLTVV.